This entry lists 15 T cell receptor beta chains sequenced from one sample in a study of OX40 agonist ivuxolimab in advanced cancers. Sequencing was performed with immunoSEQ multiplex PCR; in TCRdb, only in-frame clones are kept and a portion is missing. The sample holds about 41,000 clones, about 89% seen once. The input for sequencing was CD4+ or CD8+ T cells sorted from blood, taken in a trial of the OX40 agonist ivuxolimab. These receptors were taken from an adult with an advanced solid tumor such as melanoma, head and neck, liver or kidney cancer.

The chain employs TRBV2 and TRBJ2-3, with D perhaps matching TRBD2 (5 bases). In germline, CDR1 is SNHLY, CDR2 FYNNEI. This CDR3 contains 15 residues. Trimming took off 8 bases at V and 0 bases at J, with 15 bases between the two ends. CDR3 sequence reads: CASHKERTSTDTQYF. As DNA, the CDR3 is TGTGCCAGCCATAAAGAGCGGACTAGCACAGATACGCAGTATTTT.

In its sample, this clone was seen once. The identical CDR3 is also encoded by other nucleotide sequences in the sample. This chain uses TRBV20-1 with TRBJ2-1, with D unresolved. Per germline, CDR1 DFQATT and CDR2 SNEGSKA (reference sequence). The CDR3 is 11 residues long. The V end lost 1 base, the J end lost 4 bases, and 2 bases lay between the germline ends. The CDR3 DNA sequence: TGCAGTGCTAGAGGATACAATGAGCAGTTCTTC. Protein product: CSARGYNEQFF.

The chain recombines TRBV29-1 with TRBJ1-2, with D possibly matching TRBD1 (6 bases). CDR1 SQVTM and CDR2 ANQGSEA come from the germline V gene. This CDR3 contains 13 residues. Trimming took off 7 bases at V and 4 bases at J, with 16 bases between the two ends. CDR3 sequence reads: CSALPGRGYGYTF. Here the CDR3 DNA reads TGCAGCGCCCTCCCGGGCAGGGGCTATGGCTACACCTTC.

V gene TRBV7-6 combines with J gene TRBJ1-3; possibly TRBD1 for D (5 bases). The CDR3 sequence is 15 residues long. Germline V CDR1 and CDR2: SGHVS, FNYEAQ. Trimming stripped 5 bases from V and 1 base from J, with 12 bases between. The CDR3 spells CASSLSGHSGNTIYF. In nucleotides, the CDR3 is TGTGCCAGCAGCCTCTCAGGACATTCTGGAAACACCATATATTTT.

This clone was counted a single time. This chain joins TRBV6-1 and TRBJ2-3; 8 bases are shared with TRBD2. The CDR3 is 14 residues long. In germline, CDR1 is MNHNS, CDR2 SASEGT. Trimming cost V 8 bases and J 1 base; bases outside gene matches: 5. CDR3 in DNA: TGTGCCAGCGGGGAGGGACTAGGCACAGATACGCAGTATTTT. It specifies CASGEGLGTDTQYF.

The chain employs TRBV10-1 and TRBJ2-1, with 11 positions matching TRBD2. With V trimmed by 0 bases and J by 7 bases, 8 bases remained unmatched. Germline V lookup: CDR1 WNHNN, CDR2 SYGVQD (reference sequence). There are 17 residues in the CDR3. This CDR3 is CASSESLTSGRRNEQFF. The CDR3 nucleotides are TGCGCCAGCAGTGAGTCCCTTACTAGCGGGAGACGGAATGAGCAGTTCTTC.

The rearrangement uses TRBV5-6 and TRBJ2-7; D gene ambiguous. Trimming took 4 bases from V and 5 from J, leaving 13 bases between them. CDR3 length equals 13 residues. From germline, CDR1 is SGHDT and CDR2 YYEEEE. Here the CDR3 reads CASSLPQWDEQYF. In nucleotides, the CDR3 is TGTGCCAGCAGCCTCCCCCAGTGGGACGAGCAGTACTTC.

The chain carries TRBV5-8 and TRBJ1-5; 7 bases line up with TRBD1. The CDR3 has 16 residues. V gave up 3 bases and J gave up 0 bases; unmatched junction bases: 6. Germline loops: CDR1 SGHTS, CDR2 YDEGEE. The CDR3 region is CASSWADRPSNQPQHF. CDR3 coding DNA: TGTGCCAGCAGCTGGGCGGACAGGCCTAGCAATCAGCCCCAGCATTTT.

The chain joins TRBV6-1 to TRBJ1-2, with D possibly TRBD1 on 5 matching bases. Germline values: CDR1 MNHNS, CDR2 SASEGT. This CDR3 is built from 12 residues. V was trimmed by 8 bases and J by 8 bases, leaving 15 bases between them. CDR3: CASRRGDRGYTF. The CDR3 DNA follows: TGTGCCAGCCGACGGGGGGACCGGGGCTACACCTTC.

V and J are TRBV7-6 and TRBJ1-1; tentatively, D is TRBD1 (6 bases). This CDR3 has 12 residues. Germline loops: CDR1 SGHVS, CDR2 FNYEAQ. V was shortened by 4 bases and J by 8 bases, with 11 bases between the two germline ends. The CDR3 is CASSYTGSEAFF. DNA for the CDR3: TGTGCCAGCAGCTACACAGGGTCCGAAGCTTTCTTT.

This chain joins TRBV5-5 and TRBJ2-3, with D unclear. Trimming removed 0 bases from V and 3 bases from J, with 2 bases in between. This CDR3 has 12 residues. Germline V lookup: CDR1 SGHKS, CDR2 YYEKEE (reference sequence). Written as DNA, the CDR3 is TGTGCCAGCAGCTTGGAGACAGATACGCAGTATTTT. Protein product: CASSLETDTQYF.

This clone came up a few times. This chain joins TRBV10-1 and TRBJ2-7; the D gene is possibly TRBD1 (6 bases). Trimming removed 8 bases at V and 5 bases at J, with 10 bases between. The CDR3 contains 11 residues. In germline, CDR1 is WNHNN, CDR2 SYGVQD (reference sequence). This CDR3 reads CASGRGNEQYF. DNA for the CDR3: TGCGCCAGCGGCAGGGGCAACGAGCAGTACTTC.

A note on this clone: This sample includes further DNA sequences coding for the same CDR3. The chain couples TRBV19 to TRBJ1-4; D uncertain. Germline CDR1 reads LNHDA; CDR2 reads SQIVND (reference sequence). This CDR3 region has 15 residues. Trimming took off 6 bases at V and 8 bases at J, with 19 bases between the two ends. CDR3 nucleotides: TGTGCCAGTAGCCCTTCACCTGCCCAGAAGGAAAAACTGTTTTTT. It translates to CASSPSPAQKEKLFF. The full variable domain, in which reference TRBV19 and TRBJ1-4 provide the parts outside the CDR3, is DGGITQSPKYLFRKEGQNVTLSCEQNLNHDAMYWYRQDPGQGLRLIYYSQIVNDFQKGDIAEGYSVSREKKESFPLTVTSAQKNPTAFYLCASSPSPAQKEKLFFGSGTQLSVL.

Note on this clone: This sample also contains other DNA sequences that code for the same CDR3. DNA for the CDR3: TGTGCCACAGACGAGAGGCCAGAGATCAGGGGCTACACCTTC. It encodes CATDERPEIRGYTF. The gene calls are TRBV28 and TRBJ1-2; D ambiguous. Germline V lookup: CDR1 MDHEN, CDR2 SYDVKM. Trimming stripped 10 bases from V and 8 bases from J, with 23 bases between. The CDR3 length is 14 residues.

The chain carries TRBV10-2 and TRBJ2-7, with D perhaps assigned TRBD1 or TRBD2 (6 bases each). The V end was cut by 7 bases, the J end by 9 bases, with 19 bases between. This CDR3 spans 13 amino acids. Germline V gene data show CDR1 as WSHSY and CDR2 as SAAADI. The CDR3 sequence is CASTREGGGVQYF. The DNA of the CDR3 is TGCGCCAGCACCCGAGAGGGGGGAGGAGTGCAGTACTTC.